Reported below is one T cell receptor (beta chain). This clonotype has more than one count but fewer than ten. Its antigen is not yet known. Per-base qualities were not stored, and no clone one base away is much larger. The data stem from a study of early T cells in non-severe SARS-CoV-2 infection (dated by TCRdb to the early 2020s). With regard to the full study: Because TCR sequencing relied on bulk RNA taken from unsorted whole blood, pairing of alpha and beta chains was not possible. Results the study describes overall, beyond this receptor: VDJdb matching was skewed toward anti-spike CD8 responses and likely underestimated virus-specific expansions, missing private and CD4 specificities.

This was a case-control study nested in a cohort of healthcare workers in London, UK, who had nasopharyngeal swab PCR tests and blood samples taken every week. Healthcare workers were enrolled in the week of the UK lockdown, from 23 to 31 March 2020, and were followed every week for up to roughly 16 weeks. Receptor amplification or capture employed 5' RACE. Sequenced using a NextSeq 500. Unique molecular identifiers were attached to individual cDNA molecules in the TCR library protocol so that sequencing error and PCR bias could be corrected. Both TCR alpha and beta chains were sequenced, and tight co-correlation was observed between alpha and beta sequence abundances in each sample. On the study's bioinformatics: Decombinator V4 was used to perform V gene, J gene and CDR3 annotation of TCR sequences. Expanded TCRs were defined as changing significantly between any two time points under a Poisson model with p below 0.0001. TCR abundances were normalised to the total number of TCRs sequenced per sample and were expressed as counts per million. MAIT TCRs were defined by TRAV1-2 paired with TRAJ12, TRAJ20 or TRAJ33, and iNKT TCRs by TRAV10 paired with TRAJ18. VDJdb, accessed on 1 November 2021, was searched for TCRs annotated for CMV, EBV and SARS-CoV-2, and TCRs annotated for more than one antigen were excluded. The public reads were reprocessed in TCRdb via fastp at Q25 and MiXCR, keeping in-frame beta chains. Rows merge per CDR3 protein into single entries with the most common DNA and genes. For this entry, the V and J calls and clone size follow TCRdb and not the study's own pipeline. For this sample the table gives fewer than 120,000 distinct CDR3 sequences, of which roughly 12% were detected only once. The ten largest clonotypes hold approximately 3.8% of the sample.

From the germline V gene, CDR1 is SGHRS and CDR2 is YFSETQ. Trimming at the junction amounts to 1 base on V and 4 bases on J, and the germline ends lie 11 bases apart. From its cysteine to its phenylalanine, the CDR3 spans 14 amino acids. Just CDR3 DNA is preserved here, 42 bases in frame from base 1. The TCR originated in an adult who was a healthcare worker with PCR-confirmed SARS-CoV-2 infection or an uninfected control (not recorded which). The rearrangement joined TRBV5-1 to TRBJ1-2; perhaps TRBD1 is the D gene, with 5 bases matching. The sample here was whole blood, taken at baseline. The CDR3 protein sequence reads: CASSLKQGFYGYTF. The base sequence is TGCGCCAGCAGCTTGAAGCAGGGTTTCTATGGCTACACCTTC.